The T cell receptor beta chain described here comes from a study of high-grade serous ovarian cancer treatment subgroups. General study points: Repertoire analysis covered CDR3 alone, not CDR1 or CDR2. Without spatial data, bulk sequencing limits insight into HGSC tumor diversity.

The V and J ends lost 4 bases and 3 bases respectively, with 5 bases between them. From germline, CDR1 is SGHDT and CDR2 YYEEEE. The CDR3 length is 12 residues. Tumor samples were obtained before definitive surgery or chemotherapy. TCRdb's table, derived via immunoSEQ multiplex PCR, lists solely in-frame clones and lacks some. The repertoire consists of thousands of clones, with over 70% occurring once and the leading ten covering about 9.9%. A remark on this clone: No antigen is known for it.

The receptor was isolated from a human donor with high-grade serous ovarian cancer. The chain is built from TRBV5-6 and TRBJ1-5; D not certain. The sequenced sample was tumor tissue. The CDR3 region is CASSHANQPQHF. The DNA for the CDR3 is TGTGCCAGCAGCCACGCCAATCAGCCCCAGCATTTT. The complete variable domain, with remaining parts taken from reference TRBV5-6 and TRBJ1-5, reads DAGVTQSPTHLIKTRGQQVTLRCSPKSGHDTVSWYQQALGQGPQFIFQYYEEEERQRGNFPDRFSGHQFPNYSSELNVNALLLGDSALYLCASSHANQPQHFGDGTRLSIL.